A selection of T cell receptor beta chains follows, all from one sample in a study of spatial heterogeneity in lung cancer. MiXCR, applied by TCRdb to the 5' RACE reads, yields one record per CDR3 protein. This table holds under 75,000 distinct CDR3 sequences, roughly 14% found once. This material consisted of PBMCs, taken at surgery. These receptors were collected from a male donor with early-stage non-small cell lung cancer. The CDR3 runs from the conserved cysteine through the conserved F or W. Each record gives: clone size, J gene, D gene, CDR3 length, V gene, CDR3 DNA, CDR3 protein. A D gene is named only where the DNA matches it firmly. Not every row has a clone size; where given, it reads once, few, many or a size class.

clone_size: few; j_call: TRBJ2-1; d_call: NA; cdr3_length: 14; v_call: TRBV7-2; cdr3_nt: TGTGCCAGCAGCTTAGCCCGACGGGGTAATGAGCAGTTCTTC; cdr3_aa: CASSLARRGNEQFF
clone_size: NA; j_call: TRBJ2-2; d_call: NA; cdr3_length: 16; v_call: TRBV7-2; cdr3_nt: TGTGCCAGCAGTCCCCAGGGGCTCCTCAACACCGGGGAGCTGTTTTTT; cdr3_aa: CASSPQGLLNTGELFF
clone_size: many; j_call: TRBJ2-1; d_call: NA; cdr3_length: 13; v_call: TRBV6-4; cdr3_nt: TGTGCCAGCAGTGACTCCTGGGACTCGGAGCAGTTCTTC; cdr3_aa: CASSDSWDSEQFF
clone_size: few; j_call: TRBJ1-1; d_call: TRBD1; cdr3_length: 12; v_call: TRBV19; cdr3_nt: TGTGCCAGTGAAACAGGGGGCACTGAAGCTTTCTTT; cdr3_aa: CASETGGTEAFF
clone_size: NA; j_call: TRBJ1-3; d_call: NA; cdr3_length: 13; v_call: TRBV25-1; cdr3_nt: TGTGCCACCAGGCAGAACTCTGGAAACACCATATATTTT; cdr3_aa: CATRQNSGNTIYF
clone_size: NA; j_call: TRBJ1-1; d_call: NA; cdr3_length: 11; v_call: TRBV20-1; cdr3_nt: TGCAGTGCTAGAGCTCCAGTTGAAGCTTTCTTT; cdr3_aa: CSARAPVEAFF
clone_size: few; j_call: TRBJ2-3; d_call: NA; cdr3_length: 14; v_call: TRBV6-1; cdr3_nt: TGTGCCAGCAGTGAAGCGCTTGGGGGAAATACGCAGTATTTT; cdr3_aa: CASSEALGGNTQYF
clone_size: NA; j_call: TRBJ2-3; d_call: TRBD2; cdr3_length: 15; v_call: TRBV6-1; cdr3_nt: TGTGCCAGCAGTGAAGGACTAGCGGGAGGTTATACGCAGTATTTT; cdr3_aa: CASSEGLAGGYTQYF
clone_size: many; j_call: TRBJ2-7; d_call: TRBD1; cdr3_length: 15; v_call: TRBV27; cdr3_nt: TGTGCCAGCAGTTTATCTGGGACAGGGAGAGACGAGCAGTACTTC; cdr3_aa: CASSLSGTGRDEQYF
clone_size: few; j_call: TRBJ2-4; d_call: NA; cdr3_length: 16; v_call: TRBV15; cdr3_nt: TGTGCCACCAGCAGAGATCTAAGGGTTCGTAACAACATTCAGTACTTC; cdr3_aa: CATSRDLRVRNNIQYF
clone_size: NA; j_call: TRBJ2-7; d_call: TRBD1; cdr3_length: 15; v_call: TRBV6-5; cdr3_nt: TGTGCCAGCAGCCCCACGAGGCAGGGGGTCTACGAGCAGTACTTC; cdr3_aa: CASSPTRQGVYEQYF
clone_size: NA; j_call: TRBJ2-7; d_call: NA; cdr3_length: 13; v_call: TRBV7-2; cdr3_nt: TGTGCCAGCAGCTTATACCATTCCTACGAGCAGTACTTC; cdr3_aa: CASSLYHSYEQYF
clone_size: few; j_call: TRBJ2-4; d_call: NA; cdr3_length: 21; v_call: TRBV20-1; cdr3_nt: TGCAGTGCTAGAGAAGGGGTTATGGGGGCGCTCGGCCCCCTGTCCAAAAACATTCAGTACTTC; cdr3_aa: CSAREGVMGALGPLSKNIQYF
clone_size: NA; j_call: TRBJ2-5; d_call: TRBD2; cdr3_length: 17; v_call: TRBV15; cdr3_nt: TGTGCCACCAGCAGAGAGGGGGGAACTAGCGCTAGGGAGACCCAGTACTTC; cdr3_aa: CATSREGGTSARETQYF
clone_size: many; j_call: TRBJ2-4; d_call: NA; cdr3_length: 15; v_call: TRBV28; cdr3_nt: TGTGCCAGCAGTCCAACCCGGACCTCCAAAAACATTCAGTACTTC; cdr3_aa: CASSPTRTSKNIQYF
clone_size: NA; j_call: TRBJ2-5; d_call: NA; cdr3_length: 14; v_call: TRBV12-3/TRBV12-4; cdr3_nt: TGTGCCAGCAGTTTCCCCGGGACTCAGGAGACCCAGTACTTC; cdr3_aa: CASSFPGTQETQYF